These T cell receptor beta chains were read from a single sample in a study of PD-1 blockade in classical Hodgkin lymphoma. Measured with immunoSEQ multiplex PCR; TCRdb has only the in-frame clones, and not every one. Here the sample spans approximately 19,000 clones, roughly 77% being singletons. The specimen was peripheral blood mononuclear cells (PBMCs), collected before the second cycle of nivolumab. Receptors originate from a human donor with classical Hodgkin lymphoma. The CDR3 runs from the conserved cysteine through the conserved F or W. A D gene is named only where the DNA matches it firmly. Rows give clone size only sometimes, using once, few, many, or a class for an expanded clone.

d_gene	v_gene	j_gene	abundance	CDR3aa	CDR3nt
TRBD2	TRBV5-1	TRBJ2-1	once	CASSSAGTSVNYNEQFF	TGCGCCAGCAGCTCAGCCGGCACTAGCGTAAACTACAATGAGCAGTTCTTC
TRBD2	TRBV9	TRBJ2-1	once	CASSSRLAGGNEQFF	TGTGCCAGCAGCTCTCGACTAGCGGGAGGAAATGAGCAGTTCTTC
NA	TRBV5-1	TRBJ1-1	NA	CASSPGVRYTEAFF	TGCGCCAGCAGCCCGGGGGTCCGGTACACTGAAGCTTTCTTT
NA	TRBV7-8	TRBJ1-1	NA	CASSLETGGNTEAFF	TGTGCCAGCAGCTTAGAGACTGGGGGGAACACTGAAGCTTTCTTT
NA	TRBV30	TRBJ2-7	NA	CAWSLLGQNEQYF	TGTGCCTGGAGCCTCCTTGGGCAGAACGAGCAGTACTTC
NA	TRBV7-2	TRBJ1-1	NA	CASSLGQGILLSEAFF	TGTGCCAGCAGCTTAGGGCAGGGGATTTTACTATCTGAAGCTTTCTTT
TRBD1	TRBV5-6	TRBJ2-3	once	CASRETGGSLDTQYF	TGTGCCAGCAGAGAGACAGGGGGCTCTCTGGATACGCAGTATTTT
TRBD1	TRBV5-5	TRBJ1-4	NA	CASSLNRGRTNEKLFF	TGTGCCAGCAGCTTAAACAGGGGGCGAACTAATGAAAAACTGTTTTTT
TRBD1	TRBV6-5	TRBJ1-1	NA	CASSYSAGGWGEAFF	TGTGCCAGCAGTTACTCGGCAGGGGGCTGGGGTGAAGCTTTCTTT
NA	TRBV4-3	TRBJ1-5	NA	CASSQWFRERNQPQHF	TGCGCCAGCAGCCAATGGTTCAGGGAGCGGAATCAGCCCCAGCATTTT
NA	TRBV25-1	TRBJ1-1	NA	CASSLRGQMNTEAFF	TGTGCCAGCAGCCTCCGGGGCCAGATGAACACTGAAGCTTTCTTT
NA	TRBV7-2	TRBJ2-1	NA	CASSATKNEQFF	TGTGCCAGCAGCGCCACTAAGAATGAGCAGTTCTTC
NA	TRBV10-3	TRBJ1-6	NA	CAIRSLGGSPLHF	TGTGCCATCAGATCCCTCGGGGGATCACCCCTCCACTTT
NA	TRBV4-2	TRBJ2-1	NA	CASSQDTRETYNEQFF	TGTGCCAGCAGCCAAGATACCCGGGAGACATACAATGAGCAGTTCTTC
TRBD1	TRBV9	TRBJ2-1	NA	CASSVQGQAGYNEQFF	TGTGCCAGCAGCGTCCAGGGACAGGCAGGGTACAATGAGCAGTTCTTC
NA	TRBV5-5	TRBJ2-1	NA	CASSLASNEQFF	TGTGCCAGCAGCTTGGCCAGCAATGAGCAGTTCTTC
TRBD2	TRBV9	TRBJ2-1	NA	CASSVEAGLARSYNEQFF	TGTGCCAGCAGCGTAGAGGCGGGACTAGCCCGGTCCTACAATGAGCAGTTCTTC
NA	TRBV18	TRBJ1-3	NA	CASSPEGSGNTIYF	TGTGCCAGCTCACCAGAAGGCTCTGGAAACACCATATATTTT
NA	TRBV7-9	TRBJ1-6	NA	CASSLTGLSPLHF	TGTGCCAGCAGCCTGACAGGTTTATCACCCCTCCACTTT
NA	TRBV9	TRBJ2-7	NA	CASSVDPSYEQYF	TGTGCCAGCAGCGTAGACCCTTCCTACGAGCAGTACTTC
TRBD1	TRBV7-3	TRBJ1-1	NA	CASSPGTANTEAFF	TGTGCCAGCAGCCCCGGGACAGCGAACACTGAAGCTTTCTTT
NA	TRBV28	TRBJ1-1	NA	CASSLWGLRANTEAFF	TGTGCCAGCAGTTTATGGGGTCTCAGGGCCAACACTGAAGCTTTCTTT
NA	TRBV4-3	TRBJ2-5	NA	CASSQNTNTGETQYF	TGCGCCAGCAGCCAGAATACAAATACGGGGGAGACCCAGTACTTC
NA	TRBV6-5	TRBJ1-5	NA	CASSPGTSPDQPQHF	TGTGCCAGCAGTCCCGGGACATCGCCCGATCAGCCCCAGCATTTT
TRBD1	TRBV10-3	TRBJ2-3	NA	CAISKKGQGSTDTQYF	TGTGCCATCAGTAAGAAAGGACAGGGAAGCACAGATACGCAGTATTTT
NA	TRBV6-5	TRBJ1-2	NA	CASSPIFHYGYTF	TGTGCCAGCAGCCCTATATTCCACTATGGCTACACCTTC
NA	TRBV5-6	TRBJ2-7	NA	CASSFEYEQYF	TGTGCCAGCAGCTTTGAGTACGAGCAGTACTTC
TRBD1	TRBV28	TRBJ2-7	NA	CASSTKGQGTDEQYF	TGTGCCAGCAGTACGAAGGGACAGGGGACCGACGAGCAGTACTTC
TRBD2	TRBV19	TRBJ2-1	NA	CASSPLAGIHNEQFF	TGTGCCAGTAGTCCACTAGCGGGAATCCACAATGAGCAGTTCTTC
NA	TRBV10-2	TRBJ2-7	NA	CASSLDEGYAYEQYF	TGCGCCAGCTCCCTGGACGAGGGATATGCCTACGAGCAGTACTTC
NA	TRBV7-9	TRBJ2-7	NA	CASSLLSGKTYEQYF	TGTGCCAGCAGCTTATTGTCGGGGAAAACCTACGAGCAGTACTTC
NA	TRBV7-7	TRBJ2-3	NA	CASSSQGLDTQYF	TGTGCCAGCAGCTCGCAGGGTCTAGATACGCAGTATTTT
NA	TRBV2	TRBJ2-1	NA	CASTNGHSSYNEQFF	TGTGCCAGCACCAACGGACATAGCTCCTACAATGAGCAGTTCTTC
NA	TRBV11-3	TRBJ2-1	once	CASSHQLLGLATYNEQFF	TGTGCCAGCAGCCATCAACTTCTGGGGCTAGCGACCTACAATGAGCAGTTCTTC
NA	TRBV5-1	TRBJ2-1	NA	CASSSLQGDYNEQFF	TGCGCCAGCAGCTCATTACAAGGCGATTACAATGAGCAGTTCTTC
NA	TRBV5-5	TRBJ2-5	NA	CASSLPLQETQYF	TGTGCCAGCAGCTTGCCCCTTCAAGAGACCCAGTACTTC